By sample share, the clone carrying this T cell receptor (beta chain) is medium-sized. Its target is not known. This sample is part of a study of vaccination and CD4 T cells after COVID-19. CDR1 and CDR2 (germline): DFQATT, SNEGSKA (reference sequence). The CDR3 length is 11 residues. Trimming took 3 bases from V and 8 from J, leaving 10 bases between them. Cultured CD4+ T cell DNA was sequenced using the Oncomine TCR Beta short-read assay. TCRdb passed the PCR reads through MiXCR, listing each CDR3 protein once. There are about 20,000 distinct CDR3 sequences in the sample; over 50% occur only once, and around 17% lies in the top ten. Noted treatment: roughly 10-day PBMC culture with coronavirus spike peptide pools or control peptides (ViraFEST assay).

The source is a human donor who had recovered from COVID-19. Sequencing input: CD4+ T cells from blood, cultured in vitro. The rearrangement joins TRBV20-1 to TRBJ1-2; D unresolved. The DNA for the CDR3 is TGCAGTGCTAGTTATAGAGGCGGCTACACCTTC. Its protein product is CSASYRGGYTF.